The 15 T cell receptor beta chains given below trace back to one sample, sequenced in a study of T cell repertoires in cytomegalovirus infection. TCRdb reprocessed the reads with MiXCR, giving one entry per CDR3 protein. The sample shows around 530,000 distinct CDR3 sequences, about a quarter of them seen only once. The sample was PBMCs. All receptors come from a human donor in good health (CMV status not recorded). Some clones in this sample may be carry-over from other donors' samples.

The CDR3 DNA sequence: TGTGCCAGCAGGATGGACAGTTCGCCATACCTTAAACGCGGGAATGAGCAGTTCTTC. Its translation: CASRMDSSPYLKRGNEQFF. The V call is TRBV6-2 or TRBV6-3, the J call TRBJ2-1, with D perhaps TRBD1 (6 bases). CDR1 and CDR2 (germline): MNHEY, SVGEGT. The CDR3 is 19 amino acids. Deletions cut 6 bases from V and 7 bases from J, with 31 bases between.

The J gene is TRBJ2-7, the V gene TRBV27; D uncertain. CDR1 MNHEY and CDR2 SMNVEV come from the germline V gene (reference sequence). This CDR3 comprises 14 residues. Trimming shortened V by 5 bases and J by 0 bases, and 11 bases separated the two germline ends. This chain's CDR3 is CASSVTGTSYEQYF. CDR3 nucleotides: TGTGCCAGCAGTGTAACCGGAACCTCCTACGAGCAGTACTTC.

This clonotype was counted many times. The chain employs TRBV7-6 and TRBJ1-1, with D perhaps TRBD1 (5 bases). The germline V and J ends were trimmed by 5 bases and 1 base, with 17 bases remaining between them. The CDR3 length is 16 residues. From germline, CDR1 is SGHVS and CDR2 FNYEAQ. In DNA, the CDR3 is TGTGCCAGCAGCCTAAACGCCTATGGACAGAACACTGAAGCTTTCTTT. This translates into CASSLNAYGQNTEAFF. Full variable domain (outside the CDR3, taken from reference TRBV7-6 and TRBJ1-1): GAGVSQSPRYKVTKRGQDVALRCDPISGHVSLYWYRQALGQGPEFLTYFNYEAQQDKSGLPNDRFSAERPEGSISTLTIQRTEQRDSAMYRCASSLNAYGQNTEAFFGQGTRLTVV.

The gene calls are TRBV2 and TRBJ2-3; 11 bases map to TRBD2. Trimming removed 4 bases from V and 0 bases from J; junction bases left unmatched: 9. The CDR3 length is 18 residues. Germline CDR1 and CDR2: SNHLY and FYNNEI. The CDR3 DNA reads TGTGCCAGCAGTGGGGTCACTAGCGGGAGAGGTAGCACAGATACGCAGTATTTT. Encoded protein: CASSGVTSGRGSTDTQYF.

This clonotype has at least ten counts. CDR3 sequence: CASSFGYTEAFF. Here the CDR3 DNA reads TGTGCCAGCAGCTTCGGCTACACTGAAGCTTTCTTT. This chain links TRBV12-3 or TRBV12-4 with TRBJ1-1; D is undetermined. The CDR3 totals 12 residues. V gave up 6 bases and J gave up 3 bases, with 8 bases separating them.

CDR3 sequence: CASRSYGQPQHF. The CDR3, as DNA: TGTGCCAGCAGGTCTTACGGTCAGCCCCAGCATTTT. V usage is TRBV28 and J usage is TRBJ1-5, with no clear D. This CDR3 is built from 12 residues. V was clipped by 6 bases and J by 6 bases, with 9 bases between them. The V gene's germline CDR1 is MDHEN and CDR2 SYDVKM.

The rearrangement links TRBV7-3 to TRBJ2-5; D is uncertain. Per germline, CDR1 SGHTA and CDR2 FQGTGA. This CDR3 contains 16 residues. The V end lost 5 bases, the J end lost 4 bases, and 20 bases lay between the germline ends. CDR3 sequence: CASSRGRWASAETQYF. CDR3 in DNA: TGTGCCAGCAGCCGTGGACGCTGGGCTTCGGCAGAGACCCAGTACTTC.

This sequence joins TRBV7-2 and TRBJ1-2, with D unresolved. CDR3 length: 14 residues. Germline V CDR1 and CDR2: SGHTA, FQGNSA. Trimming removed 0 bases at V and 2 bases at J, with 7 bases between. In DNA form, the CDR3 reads TGTGCCAGCAGCTTAGCGGACGGAAACTATGGCTACACCTTC. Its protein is CASSLADGNYGYTF.

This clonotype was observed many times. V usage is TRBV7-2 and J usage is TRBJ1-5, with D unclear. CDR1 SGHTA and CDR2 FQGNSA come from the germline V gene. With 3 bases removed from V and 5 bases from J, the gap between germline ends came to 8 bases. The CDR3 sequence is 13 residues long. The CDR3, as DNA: TGTGCCAGCAGCTTGCAGGCGGATCAGCCCCAGCATTTT. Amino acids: CASSLQADQPQHF.

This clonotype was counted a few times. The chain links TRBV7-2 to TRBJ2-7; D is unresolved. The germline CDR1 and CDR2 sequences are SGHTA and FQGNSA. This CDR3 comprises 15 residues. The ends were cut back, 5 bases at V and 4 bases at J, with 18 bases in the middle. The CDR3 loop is CASSPKAGRGYEQYF. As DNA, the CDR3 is TGTGCCAGCAGCCCCAAGGCAGGCCGTGGGTACGAGCAGTACTTC.

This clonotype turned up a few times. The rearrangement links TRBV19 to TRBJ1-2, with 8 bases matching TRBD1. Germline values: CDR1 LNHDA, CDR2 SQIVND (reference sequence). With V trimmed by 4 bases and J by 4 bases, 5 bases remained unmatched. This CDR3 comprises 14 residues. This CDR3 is CASSRDRLTYGYTF. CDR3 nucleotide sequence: TGTGCCAGTAGTAGGGACAGGCTAACCTATGGCTACACCTTC.

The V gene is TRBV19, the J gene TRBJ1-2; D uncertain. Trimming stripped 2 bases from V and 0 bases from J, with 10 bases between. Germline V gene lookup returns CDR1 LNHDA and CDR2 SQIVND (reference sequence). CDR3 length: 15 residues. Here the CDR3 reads CASSIPSGTNYGYTF. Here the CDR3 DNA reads TGTGCCAGTAGTATACCGTCGGGGACTAACTATGGCTACACCTTC. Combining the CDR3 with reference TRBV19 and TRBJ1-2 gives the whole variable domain DGGITQSPKYLFRKEGQNVTLSCEQNLNHDAMYWYRQDPGQGLRLIYYSQIVNDFQKGDIAEGYSVSREKKESFPLTVTSAQKNPTAFYLCASSIPSGTNYGYTFGSGTRLTVV.

CDR3 sequence reads: CASSLSTGGEQYF. Here the CDR3 DNA reads TGTGCCAGCAGCCTCTCGACAGGGGGCGAGCAGTACTTC. This chain joins TRBV12-3 or TRBV12-4 and TRBJ2-7; 9 positions agree with TRBD1. The junction had 6 bases not matched to a gene; V was cut back by 6 bases and J by 6 bases. The CDR3 contains 13 residues.

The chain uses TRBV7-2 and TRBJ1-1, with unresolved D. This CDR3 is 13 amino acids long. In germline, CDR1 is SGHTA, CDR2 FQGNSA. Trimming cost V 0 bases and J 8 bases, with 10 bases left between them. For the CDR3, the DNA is TGTGCCAGCAGCTTAGCCCAGCCCAAAGAAGCTTTCTTT. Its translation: CASSLAQPKEAFF. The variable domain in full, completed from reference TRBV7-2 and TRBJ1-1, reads GAGVSQSPSNKVTEKGKDVELRCDPISGHTALYWYRQSLGQGLEFLIYFQGNSAPDKSGLPSDRFSAERTGGSVSTLTIQRTQQEDSAVYLCASSLAQPKEAFFGQGTRLTVV.

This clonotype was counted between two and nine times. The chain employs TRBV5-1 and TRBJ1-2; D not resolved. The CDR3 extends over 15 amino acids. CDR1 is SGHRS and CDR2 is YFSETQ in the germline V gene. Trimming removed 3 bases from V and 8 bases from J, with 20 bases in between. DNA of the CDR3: TGCGCCAGCAGCTCGAACTCTCCCCAGGCAGGCGGCTACACCTTC. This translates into CASSSNSPQAGGYTF.